This T cell receptor beta chain was captured by sequencing in a study of T-cell reconstitution after alpha-beta-depleted transplantation in children. The CDR3 runs 15 residues. The V segment lost 5 bases and the J segment 2 bases; nucleotides outside the gene matches: 7. Construction of the TCRbeta library involved unique molecular identifiers. Via MiXCR, TCRdb re-called the PCR reads, giving one row per CDR3 protein. The sample holds about 350,000 distinct CDR3 sequences; 15% to 20% are singletons and the top ten take roughly 41%. This specimen consisted of PBMCs, mostly from graft donor cells, obtained 360 days after TCRalphabeta/CD19-depleted stem cell transplant. This sequence joins TRBV12-3 or TRBV12-4 and TRBJ2-3, with TRBD1 identical over 7 bases. The TCR sequence derives from a male patient between 2 and 10 years old who had a stem cell transplant for acute lymphoblastic leukemia, so the T cells may come from the graft donor. The CDR3 loop reads CASSHRGTYTDTQYF. In DNA, the CDR3 is TGTGCCAGCAGTCACAGGGGCACCTACACAGATACGCAGTATTTT.